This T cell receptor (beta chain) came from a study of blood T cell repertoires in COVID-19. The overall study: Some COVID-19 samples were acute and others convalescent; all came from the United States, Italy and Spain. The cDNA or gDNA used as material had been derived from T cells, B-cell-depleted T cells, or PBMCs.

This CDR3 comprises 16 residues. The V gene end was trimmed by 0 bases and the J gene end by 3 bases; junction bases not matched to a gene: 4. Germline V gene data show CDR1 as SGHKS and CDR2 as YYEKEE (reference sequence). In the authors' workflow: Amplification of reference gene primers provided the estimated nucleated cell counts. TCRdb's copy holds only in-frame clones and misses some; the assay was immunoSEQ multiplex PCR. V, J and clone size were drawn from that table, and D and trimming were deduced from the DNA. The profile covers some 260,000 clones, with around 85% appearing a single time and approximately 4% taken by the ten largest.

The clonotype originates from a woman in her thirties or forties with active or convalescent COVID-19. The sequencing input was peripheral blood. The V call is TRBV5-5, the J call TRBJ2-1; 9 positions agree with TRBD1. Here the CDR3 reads CASSLDTGGYYNEQFF. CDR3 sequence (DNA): TGTGCCAGCAGCTTGGATACAGGGGGCTACTACAATGAGCAGTTCTTC.